The 8 T cell receptor beta chains presented below share a single source sample, sequenced in a study of blood T cell repertoires in COVID-19. Here immunoSEQ multiplex PCR was the method, and the copy in TCRdb shows in-frame clones only, minus some. The sample holds about 210,000 clones; 88% are singletons and the top ten take 0.65% to 0.85%. The sample taken for sequencing was peripheral blood. Receptors originate from a man aged 35-49 years with acute or convalescent COVID-19.

The chain employs TRBV2 and TRBJ1-2, with D possibly being TRBD1 (6 bases). Germline lookup yields CDR1 SNHLY and CDR2 FYNNEI. The CDR3 is 15 amino acids. Deletions cut 6 bases from V and 4 bases from J, with 18 bases between. CDR3 sequence reads: CASRDTGQRSYGYTF. In nucleotides, the CDR3 is TGTGCCAGCAGGGATACGGGACAAAGAAGCTATGGCTACACCTTC.

The chain uses TRBV27 and TRBJ1-5; D call uncertain. CDR1 and CDR2 from the germline V gene are MNHEY and SMNVEV (reference sequence). There are 15 residues in the CDR3. V shed 3 bases and J shed 3 bases, with 12 bases lying between them. The CDR3 coding sequence is TGTGCCAGCAGTTTTTTAGGAGGGTACAATCAGCCCCAGCATTTT. It yields the protein CASSFLGGYNQPQHF.

The rearrangement links TRBV28 to TRBJ1-4, with D perhaps TRBD1 (6 bases). V lost 10 bases to trimming and J lost 0 bases, with 18 bases between them. Per germline, CDR1 MDHEN and CDR2 SYDVKM. The CDR3 sequence is 16 residues long. Here the CDR3 DNA reads TGTGCCACCCTCTTAAGAGGGACAACAACTAATGAAAAACTGTTTTTT. It encodes CATLLRGTTTNEKLFF.

The chain is built from TRBV6-6 and TRBJ2-1, with 12 bases that match TRBD2. Germline assignment: CDR1 MNHNY and CDR2 SVGAGI (reference sequence). Trimming cost V 7 bases and J 5 bases; bases outside gene matches: 3. The CDR3 length is 14 residues. CDR3 region: CASTGLAGNNEQFF. The CDR3 nucleotides read TGTGCCAGCACCGGACTAGCGGGGAACAATGAGCAGTTCTTC.

CDR3 loop: CASSLIGDEQFF. The CDR3 region has the DNA TGTGCCAGCAGCCTAATAGGGGATGAGCAGTTCTTC. This chain joins TRBV11-2 and TRBJ2-1; a possible D gene is TRBD1 (5 bases). Trimming stripped 5 bases from V and 8 bases from J, with 10 bases between. From germline, CDR1 is SGHAT and CDR2 FQNNGV. The CDR3 sequence is 12 residues long.

This clone was seen a single time. This chain links TRBV7-2 with TRBJ2-5; 7 bases map to TRBD2. This CDR3 comprises 13 residues. With V trimmed by 4 bases and J by 3 bases, 2 bases remained unmatched. Germline V CDR1 and CDR2: SGHTA, FQGNSA. The CDR3 sequence is CASSYGTKETQYF. As DNA, the CDR3 is TGTGCCAGCAGCTATGGGACTAAAGAGACCCAGTACTTC.

The chain is built from TRBV19 and TRBJ2-5; TRBD2 is a possible D gene (5 bases). The germline CDR1 and CDR2 sequences are LNHDA and SQIVND (reference sequence). The length of the CDR3 is 14 residues. With 6 bases removed from V and 4 bases from J, the gap between germline ends came to 15 bases. This CDR3 reads CASSLLGAGETQYF. CDR3 sequence (DNA): TGTGCCAGTAGCCTCCTCGGTGCGGGAGAGACCCAGTACTTC.

The DNA of the CDR3 is TGTGCCAGCAGCTTAGCGGGGGCGGTTCAAGAGACCCAGTACTTC. As protein: CASSLAGAVQETQYF. J is TRBJ2-5 and V is TRBV7-6; maybe TRBD1 (6 bases). V was clipped by 0 bases and J by 2 bases, with 10 bases between them. The CDR3 covers 15 residues. The V gene's germline CDR1 is SGHVS and CDR2 FNYEAQ.